The text below deals with one TCR beta chain. These data come from a study of blood T cell repertoires in COVID-19. Overall study: Collection of acute and convalescent COVID-19 samples took place in the United States, Italy and Spain. T cells, B-cell-depleted T cells, or PBMCs provided the cDNA or gDNA that served as material.

Trimming took 0 bases from V and 8 from J, leaving 7 bases between them. The CDR3 is 11 amino acids. The germline V gene encodes CDR1 DFQATT and CDR2 SNEGSKA (reference sequence). How the authors handled the data: Cell counts per sample came from amplifying reference gene primers. Only in-frame clones appear in the TCRdb table, and some are missing; sequencing was by immunoSEQ multiplex PCR. V and J calls and clone size are as listed in that table; D and trimming were resolved from the DNA. The table has 60,000 to 90,000 clones, approximately 79% seen once; the top ten hold approximately 2.4%. Sequencing was done on a sample of peripheral blood. The clonotype originates from a human donor with acute or convalescent COVID-19. The donor label of this sample is uncertain. The V gene is TRBV20-1, the J gene TRBJ1-2; D is undetermined. The CDR3 loop is CSAREQLGYTF. The CDR3 bases are TGCAGTGCTAGAGAACAGCTAGGCTACACCTTC.